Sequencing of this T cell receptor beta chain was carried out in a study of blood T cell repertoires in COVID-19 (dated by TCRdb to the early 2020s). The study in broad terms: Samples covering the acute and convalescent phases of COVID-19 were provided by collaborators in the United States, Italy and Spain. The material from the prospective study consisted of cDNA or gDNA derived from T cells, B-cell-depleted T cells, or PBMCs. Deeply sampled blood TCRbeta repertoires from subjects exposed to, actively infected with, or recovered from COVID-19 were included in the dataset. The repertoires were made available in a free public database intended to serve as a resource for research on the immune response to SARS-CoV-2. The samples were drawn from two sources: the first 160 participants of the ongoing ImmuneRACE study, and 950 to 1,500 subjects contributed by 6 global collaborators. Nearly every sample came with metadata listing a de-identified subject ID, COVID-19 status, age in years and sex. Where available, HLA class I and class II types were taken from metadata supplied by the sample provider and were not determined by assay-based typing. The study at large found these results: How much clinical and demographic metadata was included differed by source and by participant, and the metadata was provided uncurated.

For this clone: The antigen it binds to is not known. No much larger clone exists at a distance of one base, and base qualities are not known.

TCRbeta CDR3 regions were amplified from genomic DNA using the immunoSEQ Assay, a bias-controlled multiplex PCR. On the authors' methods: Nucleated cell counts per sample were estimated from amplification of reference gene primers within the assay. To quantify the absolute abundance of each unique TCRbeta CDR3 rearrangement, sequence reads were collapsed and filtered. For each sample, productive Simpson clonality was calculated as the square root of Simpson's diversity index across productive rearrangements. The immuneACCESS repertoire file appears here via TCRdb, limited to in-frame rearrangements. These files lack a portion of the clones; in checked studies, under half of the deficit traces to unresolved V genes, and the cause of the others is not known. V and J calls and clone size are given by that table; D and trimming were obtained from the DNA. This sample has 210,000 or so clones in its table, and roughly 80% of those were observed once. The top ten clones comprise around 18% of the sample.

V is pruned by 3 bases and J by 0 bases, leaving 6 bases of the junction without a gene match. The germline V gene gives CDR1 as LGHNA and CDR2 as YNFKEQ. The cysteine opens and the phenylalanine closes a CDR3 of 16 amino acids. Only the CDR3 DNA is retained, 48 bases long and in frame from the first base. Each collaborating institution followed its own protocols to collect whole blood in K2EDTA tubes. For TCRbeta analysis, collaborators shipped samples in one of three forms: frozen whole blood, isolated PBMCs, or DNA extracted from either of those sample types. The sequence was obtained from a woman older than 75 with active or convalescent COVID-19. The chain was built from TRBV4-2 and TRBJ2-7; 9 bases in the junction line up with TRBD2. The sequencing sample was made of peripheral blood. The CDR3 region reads CASSQSCGGASYEQYF. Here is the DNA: TGTGCCAGCAGCCAGTCTTGCGGGGGGGCCTCCTACGAGCAGTACTTC.